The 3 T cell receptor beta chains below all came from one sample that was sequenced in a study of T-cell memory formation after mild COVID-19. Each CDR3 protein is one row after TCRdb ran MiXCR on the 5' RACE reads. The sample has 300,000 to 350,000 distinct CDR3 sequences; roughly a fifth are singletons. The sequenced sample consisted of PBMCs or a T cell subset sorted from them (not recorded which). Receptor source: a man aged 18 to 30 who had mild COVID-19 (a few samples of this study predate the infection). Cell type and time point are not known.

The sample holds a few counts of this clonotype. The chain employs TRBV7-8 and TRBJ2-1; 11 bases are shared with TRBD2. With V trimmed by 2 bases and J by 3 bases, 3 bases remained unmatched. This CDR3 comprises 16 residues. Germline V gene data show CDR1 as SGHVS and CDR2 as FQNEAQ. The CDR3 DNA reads TGTGCCAGCAGCTTACTCCTAGCGGGGGGCTACAATGAGCAGTTCTTC. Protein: CASSLLLAGGYNEQFF.

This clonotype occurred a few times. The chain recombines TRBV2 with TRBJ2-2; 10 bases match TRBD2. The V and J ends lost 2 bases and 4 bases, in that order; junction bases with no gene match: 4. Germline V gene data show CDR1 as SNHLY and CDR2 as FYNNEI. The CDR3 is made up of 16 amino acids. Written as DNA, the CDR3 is TGTGCCAGCAGTGAACTAGCGGGGGAGTTCACCGGGGAGCTGTTTTTT. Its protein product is CASSELAGEFTGELFF.

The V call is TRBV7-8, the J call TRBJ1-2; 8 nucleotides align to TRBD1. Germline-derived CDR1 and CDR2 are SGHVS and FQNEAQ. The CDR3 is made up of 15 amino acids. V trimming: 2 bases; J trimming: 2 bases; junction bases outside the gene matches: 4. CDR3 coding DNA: TGTGCCAGCAGCTTACAGGGGGCTACGAACTATGGCTACACCTTC. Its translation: CASSLQGATNYGYTF.